This T cell receptor (beta chain) appears in the sequencing data of a study of T cell repertoires in cytomegalovirus infection. Study details: Recently identified HLA-C-restricted and well-studied HLA-B-restricted CMV epitopes were used. CMV infection together with matching HLA type was indicated by public TCR beta signatures.

Study findings and constraints: The cumulative frequency of public TCR beta families identified carriers of CMV plus the relevant HLA. Across the ex vivo response, the dominant clonotypes were HLA-C-restricted CMV-specific TCR beta clonotypes.

TCRdb re-analysed the reads in MiXCR, keeping a single row per CDR3 protein. Here the sample spans some 270,000 distinct CDR3 sequences, around 20% being singletons. Per the germline V gene, CDR1 is SGHAT and CDR2 is FQNNGV. The CDR3 covers 16 residues. V was clipped by 4 bases and J by 5 bases, with 19 bases between them. Turning to this clonotype: Its target is not known.

V is TRBV11-2 and J is TRBJ2-3; D may match TRBD1 or TRBD2 (6 bases each). The sequence came from a human donor in good health (CMV status not recorded). Some clones in this sample may be carry-over from other donors' samples. This material consisted of cultured PBMCs, taken from culture after CMV antigen stimulation. CDR3 residues: CASSWQPRGQEDTQYF. CDR3 DNA sequence: TGTGCCAGCAGCTGGCAACCCCGGGGGCAAGAAGATACGCAGTATTTT.